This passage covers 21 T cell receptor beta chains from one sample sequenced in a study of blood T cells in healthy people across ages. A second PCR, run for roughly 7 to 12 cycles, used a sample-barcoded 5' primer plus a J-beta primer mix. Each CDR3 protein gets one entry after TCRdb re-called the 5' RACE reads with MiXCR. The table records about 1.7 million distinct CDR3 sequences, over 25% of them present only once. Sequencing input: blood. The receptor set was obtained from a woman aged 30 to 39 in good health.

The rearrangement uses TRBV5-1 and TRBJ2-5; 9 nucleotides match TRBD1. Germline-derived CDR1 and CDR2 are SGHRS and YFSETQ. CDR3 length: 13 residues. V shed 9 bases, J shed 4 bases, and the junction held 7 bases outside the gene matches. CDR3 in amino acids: CATGGQGGETQYF. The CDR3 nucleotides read TGCGCCACCGGGGGACAGGGCGGAGAGACCCAGTACTTC. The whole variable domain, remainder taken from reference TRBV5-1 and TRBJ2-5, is KAGVTQTPRYLIKTRGQQVTLSCSPISGHRSVSWYQQTPGQGLQFLFEYFSETQRNKGNFPGRFSGRQFSNSRSEMNVSTLELGDSALYLCATGGQGGETQYFGPGTRLLVL.

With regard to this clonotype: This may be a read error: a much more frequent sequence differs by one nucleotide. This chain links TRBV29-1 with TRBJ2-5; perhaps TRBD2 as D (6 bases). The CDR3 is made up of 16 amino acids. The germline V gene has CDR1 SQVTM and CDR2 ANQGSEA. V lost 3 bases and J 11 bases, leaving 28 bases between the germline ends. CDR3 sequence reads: CSVELEGSRSYNEQYF. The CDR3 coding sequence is TGCAGCGTTGAGTTGGAGGGGTCAAGGTCCTACAATGAGCAGTACTTC. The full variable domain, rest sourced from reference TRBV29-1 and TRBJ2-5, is SAVISQKPSRDICQRGTSLTIQCQVDSQVTMMFWYRQQPGQSLTLIATANQGSEATYESGFVIDKFPISRPNLTFSTLTVSNMSPEDSSIYLCSVELEGSRSYNEQYFGPGTRLLVL.

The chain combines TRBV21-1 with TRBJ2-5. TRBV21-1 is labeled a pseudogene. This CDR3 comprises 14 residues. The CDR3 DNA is TGTGCCAGCAGCAATCGGGGTTTAGAATGTTTGGAGTACTTC. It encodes CASSNRGLECLEYF.

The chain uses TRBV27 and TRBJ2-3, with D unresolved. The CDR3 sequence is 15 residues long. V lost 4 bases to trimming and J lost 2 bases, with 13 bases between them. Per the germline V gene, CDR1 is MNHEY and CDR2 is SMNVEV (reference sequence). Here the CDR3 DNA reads TGTGCCAGCAGTTGGGCAGGAGAGCCCACAGATACGCAGTATTTT. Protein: CASSWAGEPTDTQYF.

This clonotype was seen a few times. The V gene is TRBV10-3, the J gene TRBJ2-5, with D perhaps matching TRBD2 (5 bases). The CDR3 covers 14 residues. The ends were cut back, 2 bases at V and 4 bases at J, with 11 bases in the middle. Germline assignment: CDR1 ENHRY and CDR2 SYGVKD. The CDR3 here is CAISEGTRGETQYF. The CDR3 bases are TGTGCCATCAGTGAGGGAACCCGGGGAGAGACCCAGTACTTC.

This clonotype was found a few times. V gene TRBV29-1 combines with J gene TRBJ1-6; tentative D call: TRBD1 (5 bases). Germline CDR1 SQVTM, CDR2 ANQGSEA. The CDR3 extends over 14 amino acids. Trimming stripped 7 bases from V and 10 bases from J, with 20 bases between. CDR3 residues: CSARYGDLTSPLHF. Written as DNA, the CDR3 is TGCAGCGCGAGATACGGGGACCTAACCTCACCCCTCCACTTT.

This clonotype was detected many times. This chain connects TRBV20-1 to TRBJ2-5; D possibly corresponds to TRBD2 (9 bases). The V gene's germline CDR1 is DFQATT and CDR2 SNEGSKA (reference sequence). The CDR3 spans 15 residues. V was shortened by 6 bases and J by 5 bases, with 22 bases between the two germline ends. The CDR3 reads CSAQGAGGPEETQYF. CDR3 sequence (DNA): TGCAGTGCGCAGGGGGCGGGGGGGCCGGAGGAGACCCAGTACTTC.

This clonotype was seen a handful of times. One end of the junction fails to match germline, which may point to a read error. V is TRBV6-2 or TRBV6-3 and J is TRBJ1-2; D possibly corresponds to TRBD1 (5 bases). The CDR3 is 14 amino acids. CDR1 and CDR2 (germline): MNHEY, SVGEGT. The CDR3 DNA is TGTGTCAGCAGTTACCAACAGGAGAACTATGGCTACACCTTC. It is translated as CVSSYQQENYGYTF.

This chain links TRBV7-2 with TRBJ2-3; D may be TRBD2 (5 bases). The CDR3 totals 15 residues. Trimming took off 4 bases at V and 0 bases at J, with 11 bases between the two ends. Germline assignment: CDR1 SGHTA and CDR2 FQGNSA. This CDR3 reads CASSSAQRSTDTQYF. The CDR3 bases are TGTGCCAGCAGCTCCGCCCAGCGGAGCACAGATACGCAGTATTTT.

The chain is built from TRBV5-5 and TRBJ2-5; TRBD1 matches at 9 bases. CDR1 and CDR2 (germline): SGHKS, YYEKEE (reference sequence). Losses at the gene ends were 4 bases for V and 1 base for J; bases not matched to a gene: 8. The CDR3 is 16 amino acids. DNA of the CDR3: TGTGCCAGCAGCCCGGGGACAGGGAATTTCCAAGAGACCCAGTACTTC. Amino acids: CASSPGTGNFQETQYF.

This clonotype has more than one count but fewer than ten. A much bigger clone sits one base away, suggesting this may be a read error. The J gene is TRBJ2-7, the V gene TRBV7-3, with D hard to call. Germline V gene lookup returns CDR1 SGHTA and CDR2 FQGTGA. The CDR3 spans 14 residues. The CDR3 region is CANSLNAGSHEQYF. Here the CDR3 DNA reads TGTGCCAACAGCTTAAACGCTGGCAGCCACGAGCAGTACTTC.

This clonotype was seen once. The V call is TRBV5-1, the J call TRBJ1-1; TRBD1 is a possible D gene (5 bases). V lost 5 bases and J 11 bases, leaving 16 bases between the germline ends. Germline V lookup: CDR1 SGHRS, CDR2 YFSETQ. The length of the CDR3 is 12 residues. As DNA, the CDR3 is TGCGCCAGCAGAGAGGGACGTCTTAGGGCTTTCTTT. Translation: CASREGRLRAFF.

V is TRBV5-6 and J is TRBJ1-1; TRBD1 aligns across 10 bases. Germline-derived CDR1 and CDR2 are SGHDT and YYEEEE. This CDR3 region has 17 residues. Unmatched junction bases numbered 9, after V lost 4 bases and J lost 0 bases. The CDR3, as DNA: TGTGCCAGCAGCCCCGGGACAGGGGATATAGTGAACACTGAAGCTTTCTTT. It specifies CASSPGTGDIVNTEAFF.

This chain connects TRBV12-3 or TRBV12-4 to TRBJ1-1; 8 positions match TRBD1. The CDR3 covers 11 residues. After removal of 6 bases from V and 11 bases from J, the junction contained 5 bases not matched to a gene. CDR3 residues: CASSPGGGAFF. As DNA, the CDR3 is TGTGCCAGCAGCCCAGGGGGCGGCGCTTTCTTT.

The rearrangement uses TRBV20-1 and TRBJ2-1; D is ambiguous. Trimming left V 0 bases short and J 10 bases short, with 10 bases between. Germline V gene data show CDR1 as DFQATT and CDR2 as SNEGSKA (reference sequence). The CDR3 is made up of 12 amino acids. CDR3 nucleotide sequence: TGCAGTGCTAGAGATCAGTACGACGAGCAGTTCTTC. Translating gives CSARDQYDEQFF.

As DNA, the CDR3 is TGTGCCAGCAACCAGGGTACATATAATTCACCCCTCCACTTT. Encoded protein: CASNQGTYNSPLHF. The chain uses TRBV9 and TRBJ1-6; maybe TRBD1 (5 bases). Germline-derived CDR1 and CDR2 are SGDLS and YYNGEE. The CDR3 loop spans 14 amino acids. With 6 bases removed from V and 4 bases from J, the gap between germline ends came to 11 bases.

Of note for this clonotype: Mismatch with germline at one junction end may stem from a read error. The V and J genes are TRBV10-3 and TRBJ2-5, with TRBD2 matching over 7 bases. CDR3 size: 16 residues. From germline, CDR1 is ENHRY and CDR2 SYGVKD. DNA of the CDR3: TGTGCAATCAGTGAGTCTGCCGGGGCGGGAGTCAATGAGCAGTACTTC. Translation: CAISESAGAGVNEQYF.

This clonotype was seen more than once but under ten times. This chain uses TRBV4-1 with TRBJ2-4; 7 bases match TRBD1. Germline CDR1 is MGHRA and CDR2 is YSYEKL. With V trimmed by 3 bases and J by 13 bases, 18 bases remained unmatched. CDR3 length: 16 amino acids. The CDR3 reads CASSQRVQGRLGEQYF. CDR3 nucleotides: TGCGCCAGCAGCCAGCGAGTACAGGGGCGCCTAGGGGAGCAGTACTTC.

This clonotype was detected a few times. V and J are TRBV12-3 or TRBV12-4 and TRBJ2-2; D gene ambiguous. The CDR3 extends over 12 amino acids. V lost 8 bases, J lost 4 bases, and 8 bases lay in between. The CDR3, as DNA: TGTGCCAGCGGTTCGACCACCGGGGAGCTGTTTTTT. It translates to CASGSTTGELFF.

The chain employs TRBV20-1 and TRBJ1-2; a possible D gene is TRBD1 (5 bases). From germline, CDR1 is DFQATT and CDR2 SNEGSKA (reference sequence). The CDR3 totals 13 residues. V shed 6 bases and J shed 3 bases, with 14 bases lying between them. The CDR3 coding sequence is TGCAGTGCCCAGTTGCCGGGGGACTATGGCTACACCTTC. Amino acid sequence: CSAQLPGDYGYTF.

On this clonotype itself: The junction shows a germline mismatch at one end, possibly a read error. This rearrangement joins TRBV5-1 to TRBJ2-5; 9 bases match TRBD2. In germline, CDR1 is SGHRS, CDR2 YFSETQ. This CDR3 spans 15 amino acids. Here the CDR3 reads CANSFERGAGETQYF. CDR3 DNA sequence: TGCGCCAACAGCTTCGAGCGGGGGGCAGGAGAGACCCAGTACTTC. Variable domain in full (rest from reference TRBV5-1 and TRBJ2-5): KAGVTQTPRYLIKTRGQQVTLSCSPISGHRSVSWYQQTPGQGLQFLFEYFSETQRNKGNFPGRFSGRQFSNSRSEMNVSTLELGDSALYLCANSFERGAGETQYFGPGTRLLVL.